This record concerns one T cell receptor (beta chain) sequence. As yet, its antigen is unknown. This sample's TCRbeta library carried unique molecular identifier barcodes. MiXCR, run by TCRdb on the PCR reads, gives a single entry per CDR3 protein. Of 350,000 to 500,000 distinct CDR3 sequences in the sample, 43% were seen once. The length of the CDR3 is 14 residues. Germline V lookup: CDR1 SGHNT, CDR2 YENEEA. V trimming: 5 bases; J trimming: 4 bases; junction bases outside the gene matches: 5. The record originates from a study of T-cell reconstitution after alpha-beta-depleted transplantation in children. Whole-study results and caveats: Several hundred graft clones that had expanded were reportedly the source of alpha-beta T cells about two months after transplant.

This chain links TRBV11-3 with TRBJ2-1, with 7 bases identical to TRBD2. This receptor was taken from a girl aged 2-10 years with aplastic anemia, due to receive a stem cell transplant. Source: PBMCs, taken before TCRalphabeta/CD19-depleted stem cell transplant. The chain's CDR3 is CASSERGWYNEQFF. CDR3 coding DNA: TGTGCCAGCAGCGAGCGGGGCTGGTACAATGAGCAGTTCTTC.